The sequence of this T cell receptor beta chain was determined in a study of blood T cell repertoires in COVID-19 (dated by TCRdb to about 2020). About the full investigation: Samples covering the acute and convalescent phases of COVID-19 were provided by collaborators in the United States, Italy and Spain. The material from the prospective study consisted of cDNA or gDNA derived from T cells, B-cell-depleted T cells, or PBMCs. The dataset comprised deeply sampled blood TCRbeta repertoires from subjects exposed to, actively infected with, or recovered from COVID-19. The repertoires were made available in a free public database intended to serve as a resource for research on the immune response to SARS-CoV-2. The samples were drawn from the first 160 participants of the ongoing ImmuneRACE study and from 950 to 1,500 subjects provided by 6 global collaborators. Sample metadata almost always included a de-identified subject ID, COVID-19 status, age in years and sex. HLA class I and class II types, where available, came from metadata supplied by the sample provider rather than from assay-based typing. Overall study results and their limits: Clinical and demographic metadata were provided uncurated, with the amount varying by source and participant.

TCRbeta CDR3 regions were amplified from genomic DNA by means of the immunoSEQ Assay, a bias-controlled multiplex PCR. In the paper's pipeline: Within the assay, amplification of reference gene primers was used to estimate how many nucleated cells each sample contained. To quantify the absolute abundance of each unique TCRbeta CDR3 rearrangement, sequence reads were collapsed and filtered. For each sample, productive Simpson clonality was calculated by taking the square root of Simpson's diversity index across productive rearrangements. TCRdb mirrors the immuneACCESS table, restricted to in-frame sequences. Some clones are absent from its copies; in checked studies, under half trace to an unresolved V gene, and the reason for the others is unknown. The V and J calls and clone size are taken from that table; D and trimming were inferred from the DNA. The sample records approximately 250,000 clones, over 75% of which are singletons. The ten top clones hold around 3.2% of the sample.

As encoded in the germline V gene, CDR1 is SGHVS while CDR2 is FNYEAQ. The CDR3, from cysteine to phenylalanine, totals 15 residues. The DNA shown is the 45-base CDR3, in frame from base 1. V loses 4 bases at its end and J loses 5 bases; junction bases beyond the gene matches: 6. Participants in the prospective study were aged 18 to 89 years, lived in 20 to 25 United States geographic areas, and enrolled through a virtual design. Cohort assignment in the prospective study relied on participant-reported clinical history from a screening survey and a study questionnaire. A participant counted as exposed if, within 2 weeks of entering the study, that participant had been in contact with someone who had a PCR-confirmed or clinician-diagnosed COVID-19 case. In the prospective study, mobile phlebotomists collected whole blood, serum and a nasopharyngeal or oropharyngeal swab from each participant. Over a roughly 2-month period, participants in the prospective study had the option of providing additional blood draws and questionnaires. Before DNA extraction, prospective study blood samples were shipped either frozen or at room temperature.

In the case of this clone: Its antigen remains unidentified. Base quality data are lacking; no much larger clone is found one base away.

The chain uses TRBV7-6 and TRBJ2-2; TRBD1 aligns with 8 central bases. Material: PBMCs or T cells enriched from blood (not recorded which). The TCR comes from a woman aged 40 to 49 who had been exposed to COVID-19. The DNA is as follows: TGTGCCAGCAGCTCAAGGACAGGGTTTACCGGGGAGCTGTTTTTT. This translates into CASSSRTGFTGELFF.